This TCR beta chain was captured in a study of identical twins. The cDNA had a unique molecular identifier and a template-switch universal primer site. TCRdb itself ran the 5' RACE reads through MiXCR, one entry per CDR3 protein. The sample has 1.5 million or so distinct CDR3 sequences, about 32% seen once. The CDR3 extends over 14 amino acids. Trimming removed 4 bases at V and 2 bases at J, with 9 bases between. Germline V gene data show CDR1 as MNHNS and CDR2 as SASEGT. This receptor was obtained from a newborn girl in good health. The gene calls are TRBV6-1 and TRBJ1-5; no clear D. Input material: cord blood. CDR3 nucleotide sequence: TGTGCCAGCAGTGGAGGGTCCGGCAATCAGCCCCAGCATTTT. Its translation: CASSGGSGNQPQHF.